Listed below are T cell receptor beta chains from one sample, sequenced in a study of T cells in Graves' hyperthyroidism and ophthalmopathy. TCRdb called the multiplex PCR reads again in MiXCR, with one record for every CDR3 protein. The table lists 600,000 to 650,000 distinct CDR3 sequences, 15% to 20% of them singletons, with 3.8% in the top ten. Sequences were obtained from blood. The receptors come from a woman aged 25 to 39 with Graves' hyperthyroidism. CDR3s include the opening cysteine and the closing phenylalanine or tryptophan. A D gene is named only where the DNA matches it firmly. Only some rows state a clone size, as once, few, many or a class for expanded clones.

clone size: few
D gene: .
CDR3 length: 15
J gene: TRBJ2-6
V gene: TRBV6-1
CDR3 protein: CASILVSSGANVLTF
CDR3 DNA: TGTGCCAGCATCCTAGTCAGCTCTGGGGCCAACGTCCTGACTTTC

clone size: many
D gene: .
CDR3 length: 15
J gene: TRBJ2-5
V gene: TRBV7-2
CDR3 protein: CASSNYAAFNLAQYF
CDR3 DNA: TGTGCCAGCAGTAACTACGCGGCGTTTAACTTAGCCCAGTACTTC

clone size: .
D gene: TRBD2
CDR3 length: 15
J gene: TRBJ2-3
V gene: TRBV5-1
CDR3 protein: CASKASGRGTDTQYF
CDR3 DNA: TGCGCCAGCAAGGCTAGCGGGAGGGGAACAGATACGCAGTATTTT

clone size: many
D gene: TRBD2
CDR3 length: 15
J gene: TRBJ2-1
V gene: TRBV28
CDR3 protein: CATQPTSGSWNEQFF
CDR3 DNA: TGTGCCACCCAACCTACTAGCGGGAGTTGGAATGAGCAGTTCTTC

clone size: many
D gene: .
CDR3 length: 12
J gene: TRBJ2-5
V gene: TRBV20-1
CDR3 protein: CSARDRTQTQYF
CDR3 DNA: TGCAGTGCTAGGGACAGAACCCAGACCCAGTACTTC

clone size: many
D gene: .
CDR3 length: 12
J gene: TRBJ2-7
V gene: TRBV6-2/TRBV6-3
CDR3 protein: CASSGWTYEQYF
CDR3 DNA: TGTGCCAGCAGTGGTTGGACCTACGAGCAGTACTTC

clone size: .
D gene: .
CDR3 length: 13
J gene: TRBJ1-1
V gene: TRBV19
CDR3 protein: CASSIRGSTEAFF
CDR3 DNA: TGTGCCAGTAGTATTAGGGGGAGCACTGAAGCTTTCTTT

clone size: .
D gene: .
CDR3 length: 18
J gene: TRBJ2-6
V gene: TRBV20-1
CDR3 protein: CSARDLWDALSGANVLTF
CDR3 DNA: TGCAGTGCTAGAGATTTGTGGGACGCACTCTCTGGGGCCAACGTCCTGACTTTC

clone size: many
D gene: TRBD1
CDR3 length: 14
J gene: TRBJ2-1
V gene: TRBV18
CDR3 protein: CASSPVQGSNEQFF
CDR3 DNA: TGTGCCAGCTCACCAGTACAGGGGAGCAATGAGCAGTTCTTC

clone size: .
D gene: TRBD1
CDR3 length: 14
J gene: TRBJ1-1
V gene: TRBV30
CDR3 protein: CAWTWTGPRTEAFF
CDR3 DNA: TGTGCCTGGACTTGGACAGGGCCAAGGACTGAAGCTTTCTTT

clone size: .
D gene: .
CDR3 length: 13
J gene: TRBJ2-1
V gene: TRBV27
CDR3 protein: CASTRQGGGEQFF
CDR3 DNA: TGTGCCAGCACGAGGCAGGGGGGCGGTGAGCAGTTCTTC

clone size: .
D gene: TRBD1
CDR3 length: 18
J gene: TRBJ1-5
V gene: TRBV5-4
CDR3 protein: CASSLGGTGAYSNQPQHF
CDR3 DNA: TGTGCCAGCAGCTTGGGGGGGACAGGTGCTTATAGCAATCAGCCCCAGCATTTT

clone size: many
D gene: TRBD2
CDR3 length: 14
J gene: TRBJ2-3
V gene: TRBV24-1
CDR3 protein: CATMAAGASNTQYF
CDR3 DNA: TGTGCCACCATGGCGGCGGGAGCCAGTAATACGCAGTATTTT

clone size: many
D gene: TRBD2
CDR3 length: 15
J gene: TRBJ2-3
V gene: TRBV12-3/TRBV12-4
CDR3 protein: CASSSAGRDTDTQYF
CDR3 DNA: TGTGCCAGCAGTTCCGCTGGGAGGGACACAGATACGCAGTATTTT

clone size: .
D gene: .
CDR3 length: 14
J gene: TRBJ1-2
V gene: TRBV28
CDR3 protein: CASSPTLNNHGYTF
CDR3 DNA: TGTGCCAGCAGTCCGACACTAAATAACCATGGCTACACCTTC

clone size: many
D gene: TRBD2
CDR3 length: 13
J gene: TRBJ2-1
V gene: TRBV27
CDR3 protein: CASRRASGNEQFF
CDR3 DNA: TGTGCCAGCAGACGGGCTAGCGGTAATGAGCAGTTCTTC

clone size: .
D gene: TRBD1
CDR3 length: 17
J gene: TRBJ1-3
V gene: TRBV6-1
CDR3 protein: CASSPSPGQGSGNTIYF
CDR3 DNA: TGTGCCAGCAGTCCGTCCCCGGGACAGGGGTCTGGAAACACCATATATTTT

clone size: few
D gene: TRBD2
CDR3 length: 13
J gene: TRBJ2-1
V gene: TRBV29-1
CDR3 protein: CSVGTSGNHEQFF
CDR3 DNA: TGCAGCGTTGGGACTAGCGGGAACCATGAGCAGTTCTTC

clone size: .
D gene: .
CDR3 length: 13
J gene: TRBJ2-3
V gene: TRBV11-2
CDR3 protein: CASSVISTDTQYF
CDR3 DNA: TGTGCCAGTAGTGTGATTAGCACAGATACGCAGTATTTT

clone size: .
D gene: TRBD1
CDR3 length: 15
J gene: TRBJ1-2
V gene: TRBV19
CDR3 protein: CASSGKDRFNYGYTF
CDR3 DNA: TGTGCCAGTAGTGGGAAGGACAGGTTCAACTATGGCTACACCTTC

clone size: many
D gene: .
CDR3 length: 15
J gene: TRBJ2-1
V gene: TRBV11-2
CDR3 protein: CASSFLYRTPGGQFF
CDR3 DNA: TGTGCCAGCAGCTTTTTGTATAGGACGCCAGGAGGGCAGTTCTTC

clone size: few
D gene: TRBD1
CDR3 length: 15
J gene: TRBJ1-1
V gene: TRBV7-9
CDR3 protein: CASSQIQGANTEAFF
CDR3 DNA: TGTGCCAGCAGCCAGATCCAGGGGGCGAACACTGAAGCTTTCTTT

clone size: many
D gene: .
CDR3 length: 15
J gene: TRBJ2-4
V gene: TRBV3-1
CDR3 protein: CASSQRRDPKNIQYF
CDR3 DNA: TGTGCCAGCAGCCAACGACGGGACCCCAAAAACATTCAGTACTTC

clone size: .
D gene: .
CDR3 length: 14
J gene: TRBJ1-2
V gene: TRBV19
CDR3 protein: CASSPGRKNYGYTF
CDR3 DNA: TGTGCCAGTAGCCCCGGACGGAAGAACTATGGCTACACCTTC

clone size: .
D gene: .
CDR3 length: 13
J gene: TRBJ1-4
V gene: TRBV10-3
CDR3 protein: CAISVRGGEKLFF
CDR3 DNA: TGTGCCATCAGTGTGCGGGGGGGTGAAAAACTGTTTTTT

clone size: .
D gene: .
CDR3 length: 14
J gene: TRBJ2-5
V gene: TRBV19
CDR3 protein: CASSLSSIQETQYF
CDR3 DNA: TGTGCCAGTAGTTTATCCTCGATCCAAGAGACCCAGTACTTC

clone size: few
D gene: .
CDR3 length: 14
J gene: TRBJ1-1
V gene: TRBV18
CDR3 protein: CASSPARDDTEAFF
CDR3 DNA: TGTGCCAGCTCCCCTGCCCGGGACGACACTGAAGCTTTCTTT

clone size: many
D gene: .
CDR3 length: 15
J gene: TRBJ2-3
V gene: TRBV2
CDR3 protein: CASSRYPTSTDTQYF
CDR3 DNA: TGTGCCAGCAGTCGTTATCCCACTAGCACAGATACGCAGTATTTT

clone size: .
D gene: TRBD1
CDR3 length: 14
J gene: TRBJ2-5
V gene: TRBV27
CDR3 protein: CASSLRDRQGTQYF
CDR3 DNA: TGTGCCAGCAGTTTAAGGGACAGACAAGGGACCCAGTACTTC

clone size: many
D gene: TRBD2
CDR3 length: 15
J gene: TRBJ2-1
V gene: TRBV7-3
CDR3 protein: CASSLAGGPANEQFF
CDR3 DNA: TGTGCCAGCAGCTTAGCGGGAGGGCCTGCCAATGAGCAGTTCTTC

clone size: .
D gene: .
CDR3 length: 14
J gene: TRBJ1-5
V gene: TRBV20-1
CDR3 protein: CSARRPGSDQPQHF
CDR3 DNA: TGCAGTGCTAGAAGACCAGGTTCAGATCAGCCCCAGCATTTT

clone size: .
D gene: .
CDR3 length: 13
J gene: TRBJ2-3
V gene: TRBV5-5
CDR3 protein: CASRSRVPDTQYF
CDR3 DNA: TGTGCCAGCAGGTCCCGGGTACCAGATACGCAGTATTTT

clone size: once
D gene: .
CDR3 length: 15
J gene: TRBJ2-7
V gene: TRBV4-1
CDR3 protein: CASSQERGGSYEQYF
CDR3 DNA: TGTGCCAGCAGCCAAGAGAGGGGTGGGAGCTACGAGCAGTACTTC

clone size: few
D gene: TRBD2
CDR3 length: 15
J gene: TRBJ2-1
V gene: TRBV5-1
CDR3 protein: CASRRGSGTYNEQFF
CDR3 DNA: TGCGCCAGCCGACGCGGTAGCGGGACATACAATGAGCAGTTCTTC

clone size: few
D gene: .
CDR3 length: 11
J gene: TRBJ2-1
V gene: TRBV29-1
CDR3 protein: CSVIMTRGEFF
CDR3 DNA: TGCAGCGTAATAATGACTAGGGGAGAGTTCTTC

clone size: .
D gene: .
CDR3 length: 16
J gene: TRBJ2-7
V gene: TRBV24-1
CDR3 protein: CATGGDGREPSYEQYF
CDR3 DNA: TGTGCCACGGGGGGCGACGGGCGCGAACCCTCCTACGAGCAGTACTTC

clone size: .
D gene: .
CDR3 length: 15
J gene: TRBJ2-2
V gene: TRBV19
CDR3 protein: CASSIGGDNTGELFF
CDR3 DNA: TGTGCCAGTAGTATCGGAGGGGACAACACCGGGGAGCTGTTTTTT

clone size: few
D gene: .
CDR3 length: 12
J gene: TRBJ2-7
V gene: TRBV20-1
CDR3 protein: CSARGGQYEQYF
CDR3 DNA: TGCAGTGCTAGAGGAGGGCAGTACGAGCAGTACTTC

clone size: few
D gene: TRBD1
CDR3 length: 13
J gene: TRBJ1-4
V gene: TRBV5-1
CDR3 protein: CASSPQDRAKLFF
CDR3 DNA: TGCGCCAGCAGCCCACAGGACAGGGCAAAACTGTTTTTT

clone size: .
D gene: TRBD2
CDR3 length: 16
J gene: TRBJ2-1
V gene: TRBV7-2
CDR3 protein: CASKVAGGSSYNEQFF
CDR3 DNA: TGTGCCAGCAAAGTAGCGGGGGGGAGCTCCTACAATGAGCAGTTCTTC

clone size: .
D gene: .
CDR3 length: 14
J gene: TRBJ1-4
V gene: TRBV4-1
CDR3 protein: CASSQGGFNYELFF
CDR3 DNA: TGCGCCAGCAGCCAAGGAGGATTTAACTATGAACTGTTTTTT

clone size: once
D gene: .
CDR3 length: 12
J gene: TRBJ2-1
V gene: TRBV20-1
CDR3 protein: CSCGKNYNEQFF
CDR3 DNA: TGCAGTTGCGGCAAAAACTACAATGAGCAGTTCTTC

clone size: many
D gene: TRBD1
CDR3 length: 13
J gene: TRBJ2-7
V gene: TRBV7-2
CDR3 protein: CASSAGTGNEQYF
CDR3 DNA: TGTGCCAGCAGCGCAGGGACAGGGAACGAGCAGTACTTC

clone size: few
D gene: .
CDR3 length: 15
J gene: TRBJ2-3
V gene: TRBV3-1
CDR3 protein: CASSRGGGMADTQYF
CDR3 DNA: TGTGCCAGCAGCCGAGGAGGAGGAATGGCAGATACGCAGTATTTT

clone size: few
D gene: TRBD2
CDR3 length: 15
J gene: TRBJ2-3
V gene: TRBV11-1
CDR3 protein: CASSFSAGHTDTQYF
CDR3 DNA: TGTGCCAGCAGCTTTTCAGCGGGGCACACAGATACGCAGTATTTT

clone size: few
D gene: TRBD1
CDR3 length: 14
J gene: TRBJ2-3
V gene: TRBV6-1
CDR3 protein: CASRRTGSTDTQYF
CDR3 DNA: TGTGCCAGCCGAAGGACAGGAAGCACAGATACGCAGTATTTT

clone size: many
D gene: .
CDR3 length: 13
J gene: TRBJ2-7
V gene: TRBV29-1
CDR3 protein: CSVRFSNSYEQYF
CDR3 DNA: TGCAGCGTTAGGTTTTCCAATTCCTACGAGCAGTACTTC

clone size: .
D gene: TRBD2
CDR3 length: 14
J gene: TRBJ2-5
V gene: TRBV18
CDR3 protein: CASLGSAGAETQYF
CDR3 DNA: TGTGCCAGCCTCGGATCAGCGGGAGCTGAGACCCAGTACTTC

clone size: many
D gene: .
CDR3 length: 12
J gene: TRBJ1-1
V gene: TRBV18
CDR3 protein: CASSLLGGEAFF
CDR3 DNA: TGTGCCAGCTCACTCCTGGGTGGTGAAGCTTTCTTT

clone size: .
D gene: .
CDR3 length: 15
J gene: TRBJ2-1
V gene: TRBV5-4
CDR3 protein: CASSLGGNSYNEQFF
CDR3 DNA: TGTGCCAGCAGTTTGGGAGGAAACTCCTACAATGAGCAGTTCTTC